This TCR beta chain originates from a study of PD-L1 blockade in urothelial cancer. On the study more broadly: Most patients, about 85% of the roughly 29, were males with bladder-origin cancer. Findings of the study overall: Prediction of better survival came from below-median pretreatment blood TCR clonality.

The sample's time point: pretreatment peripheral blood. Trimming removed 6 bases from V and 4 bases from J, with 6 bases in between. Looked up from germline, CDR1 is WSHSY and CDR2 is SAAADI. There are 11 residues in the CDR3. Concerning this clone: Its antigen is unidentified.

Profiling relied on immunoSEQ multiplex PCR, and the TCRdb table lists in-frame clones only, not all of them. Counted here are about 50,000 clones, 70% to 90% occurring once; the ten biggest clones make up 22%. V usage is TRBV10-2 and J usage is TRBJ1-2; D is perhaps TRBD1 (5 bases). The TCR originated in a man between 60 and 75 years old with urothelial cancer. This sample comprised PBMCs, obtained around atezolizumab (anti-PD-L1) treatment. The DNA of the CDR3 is TGCGCCAGCAGAGGGGTCTATGGCTACACCTTC. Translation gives CASRGVYGYTF.